One T cell receptor (beta chain) is described in this entry. Its antigen is unknown. The CDR3 contains 14 residues. Trimming took 1 base from V and 12 from J, leaving 13 bases between them. Germline V gives CDR1 MGHRA, CDR2 YSYEKL. Naive CD8 populations comprised CD45RO-negative cells positively selected for CCR7, excluding terminally differentiated effector memory CD45RA+ cells. Donors were Caucasian adults residing in Nashville, Tennessee, USA. This sample was taken from a study of shared clonotypes between healthy human individuals. General study points: The generation probabilities recorded for non-shared clonotypes fell below those of clonotypes shared by all four donors.

Original methodology: Filtering differed because ImmunoSEQ produced junction-only sequences that carried no quality scores. Profiled with immunoSEQ multiplex PCR; TCRdb holds only in-frame clones, not every one. V and J calls plus clone size are reproduced from that table; the DNA served to infer D and trimming. The sample consists of about 2,100,000 clones, roughly 91% of them appearing once. The clonotype was recovered from a man aged 18 to 30 in good health. Some clones in this sample may be carry-over from other donors' samples. The J gene is TRBJ2-6, the V gene TRBV4-1; no definite D call. Sample: naive CD8+ T cells from PBMCs. The CDR3 DNA is TGCGCCAGCAGCCAAGCACTAAGGTCGAGCGTCCTGACTTTC. This gives the protein CASSQALRSSVLTF.